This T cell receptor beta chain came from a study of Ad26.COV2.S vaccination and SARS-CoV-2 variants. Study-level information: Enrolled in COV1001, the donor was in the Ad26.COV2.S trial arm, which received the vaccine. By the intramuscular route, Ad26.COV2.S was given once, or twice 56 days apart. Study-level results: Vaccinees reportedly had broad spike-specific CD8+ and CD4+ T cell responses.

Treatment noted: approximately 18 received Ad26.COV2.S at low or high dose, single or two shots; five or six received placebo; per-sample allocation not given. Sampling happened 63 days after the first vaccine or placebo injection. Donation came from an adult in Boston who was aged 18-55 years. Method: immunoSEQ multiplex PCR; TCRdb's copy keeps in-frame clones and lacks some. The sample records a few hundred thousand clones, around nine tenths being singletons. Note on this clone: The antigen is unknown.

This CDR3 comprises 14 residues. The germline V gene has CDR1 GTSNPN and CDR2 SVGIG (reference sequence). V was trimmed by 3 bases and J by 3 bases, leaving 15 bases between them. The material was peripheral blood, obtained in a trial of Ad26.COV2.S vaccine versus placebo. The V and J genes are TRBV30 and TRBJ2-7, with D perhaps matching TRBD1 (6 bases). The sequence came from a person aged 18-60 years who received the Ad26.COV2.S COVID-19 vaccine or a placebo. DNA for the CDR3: TGTGCCTGGAGCCAACAGGGTTGGGGCTACGAGCAGTACTTC. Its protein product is CAWSQQGWGYEQYF.